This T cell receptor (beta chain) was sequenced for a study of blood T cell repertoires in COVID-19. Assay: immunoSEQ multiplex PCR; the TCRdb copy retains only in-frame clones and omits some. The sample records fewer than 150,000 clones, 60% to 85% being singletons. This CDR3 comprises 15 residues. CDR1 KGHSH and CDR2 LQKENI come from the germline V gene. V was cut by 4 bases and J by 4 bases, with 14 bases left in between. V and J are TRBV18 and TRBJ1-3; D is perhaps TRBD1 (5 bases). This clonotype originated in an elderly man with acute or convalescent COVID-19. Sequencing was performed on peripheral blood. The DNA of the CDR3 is TGTGCCAGCTCACAGGGGCGCGAACGGGGAAACACCATATATTTT. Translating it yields CASSQGRERGNTIYF.